These T cell receptor beta chains were read from a single sample in a study of a mutant IDH1 vaccine in newly diagnosed glioma. Their antigen targets remain unknown. Repertoires were generated with immunoSEQ multiplex PCR, while TCRdb's copy carries only in-frame clones and drops some. Of 26,000 or so clones listed, roughly 83% are singletons. The input for sequencing was PBMCs, taken from a glioma patient whose treatment included an IDH1 peptide vaccine. These TCRs come from a man aged 30-40 years with glioma. Each CDR3 is given with its conserved first and last residue. D genes are given only for firm matches. A clone size is listed for some rows: how often the clone was seen (once, few, many), or a class if it is expanded.

J	D	size	V	DNA	CDR3
TRBJ2-2	.	.	TRBV10-3	TGTGCCATCAGCTACGGGAACACCGGGGAGCTGTTTTTT	CAISYGNTGELFF
TRBJ1-1	.	.	TRBV18	TGTGCCAGCTCACAGCGACAAGGGAACACTGAAGCTTTCTTT	CASSQRQGNTEAFF
TRBJ1-1	TRBD1	.	TRBV9	TGTGCCAGCAGCGTAGCTAGGGACAGTAAAAACACTGAAGCTTTCTTT	CASSVARDSKNTEAFF
TRBJ2-4	TRBD1	.	TRBV6-1	TGTGCCAGCAGTATTACAGGGGGCAGAAACATTCAGTACTTC	CASSITGGRNIQYF
TRBJ2-1	.	once	TRBV25-1	TGTGCCAGCAGTGTCGCGGGGACTGAGCAGTTCTTC	CASSVAGTEQFF
TRBJ2-2	TRBD1	.	TRBV2	TGTGCCAGCAGTAGAGGGACAGCCAGCGGGGAGCTGTTTTTT	CASSRGTASGELFF
TRBJ1-6	TRBD1	.	TRBV6-5	TGTGCCAGCAGTTTACAGACAGGGAGTTCACCCCTCCACTTT	CASSLQTGSSPLHF
TRBJ2-7	.	.	TRBV5-1	TGCGCCAGCAGCTCCGGGCCAAACTACGAGCAGTACTTC	CASSSGPNYEQYF
TRBJ1-4	.	once	TRBV30	TGTGCCTGGAGCCTGGGACGGCTGATAACTAATGAAAAACTGTTTTTT	CAWSLGRLITNEKLFF
TRBJ1-1	.	.	TRBV5-1	TGCGCCAGCAGCTTGAGTATTGGGGTGAGGGATGAAGCTTTCTTT	CASSLSIGVRDEAFF
TRBJ1-2	.	.	TRBV19	TGTGCCAGTAGTACCTTAGGGCAGAGCGGCTACACCTTC	CASSTLGQSGYTF
TRBJ2-7	.	.	TRBV30	TGTGCCTGGGTGTCGGCCAGACCCCTCTACGAGCAGTACTTC	CAWVSARPLYEQYF
TRBJ1-1	TRBD1	.	TRBV23-1	TGCGCCAGCAGTCACTACCGGGACAGCCCTCGTAAGGCTGAAGCTTTCTTT	CASSHYRDSPRKAEAFF
TRBJ2-7	.	.	TRBV5-5	TGTGCCAGCAGCCCCCCTCTCAGTGACTATCGCTCCTACGAGCAGTACTTC	CASSPPLSDYRSYEQYF
TRBJ1-2	.	.	TRBV6-5	TGTGCCAGCAGGGACTGGGGAGGTGGCTACACCTTC	CASRDWGGGYTF
TRBJ2-6	TRBD1	.	TRBV5-1	TGCGCCAGCAGCATGACAGGGGCCAGCTCTGGGGCCAACGTCCTGACTTTC	CASSMTGASSGANVLTF
TRBJ2-7	.	.	TRBV28	TGTGCCAGCAGTTTGCGGTACGAGCAGTACTTC	CASSLRYEQYF
TRBJ1-1	.	.	TRBV10-3	TGTGCCATCAGTGGGGGGACGGCGGACGGGACTGAAGCTTTCTTT	CAISGGTADGTEAFF
TRBJ1-1	.	.	TRBV5-1	TGCGCCAGCAGCTCCCCTGTGAACACTGAAGCTTTCTTT	CASSSPVNTEAFF
TRBJ2-7	.	.	TRBV4-2	TGTGCCAGCAGCCAAGAAGGGCGGGCTTACTACGAGCAGTACTTC	CASSQEGRAYYEQYF
TRBJ1-2	TRBD1	.	TRBV19	TGTGCCAGTAGTATAAAGGGGGCCTATGGCTACACCTTC	CASSIKGAYGYTF
TRBJ1-1	.	once	TRBV27	TGTGCCAGCAGAAATAGCCTGAACACTGAAGCTTTCTTT	CASRNSLNTEAFF
TRBJ1-1	.	.	TRBV7-9	TGTGCCAGCAGCCCGCAGGGCTTGAACACTGAAGCTTTCTTT	CASSPQGLNTEAFF
TRBJ2-1	.	.	TRBV7-3	TGTGCCAGCAGCTCCCCCGGAAATGAGCAGTTCTTC	CASSSPGNEQFF
TRBJ2-7	.	once	TRBV6-5	TGTGCCAGCACTCTCGACTCGTCGGGTGGCGAGCAGTACTTC	CASTLDSSGGEQYF
TRBJ2-7	.	once	TRBV29-1	TGCAGCGTTGAACGGGCCAGCCCGGGGACCTCCTACGAGCAGTACTTC	CSVERASPGTSYEQYF
TRBJ2-3	TRBD2	.	TRBV4-3	TGCGCCAGCAGCCAAGAGGGCCCAGCTAGCGGGGGCCGGGATACGCAGTATTTT	CASSQEGPASGGRDTQYF
TRBJ1-1	.	.	TRBV5-1	TGCGCCAGCAGCTTGGCCCGGGGGGCGGAGAACACTGAAGCTTTCTTT	CASSLARGAENTEAFF
TRBJ2-7	.	.	TRBV7-9	TGTGCCAGCAGCTTAGTTATCCAAAACTCCTACGAGCAGTACTTC	CASSLVIQNSYEQYF
TRBJ2-7	.	.	TRBV4-3	TGCGCCAGCAGCCAAGGGAGGGGAAACTACGAGCAGTACTTC	CASSQGRGNYEQYF
TRBJ2-4	.	.	TRBV30	TGTGCCTGGAGTGTGGCGGGGGCCATCAAAAACATTCAGTACTTC	CAWSVAGAIKNIQYF
TRBJ1-2	TRBD1	.	TRBV5-1	TGCGCCAGCAGCCCGGCCTCAGGGGGCGCCGATGGCTACACCTTC	CASSPASGGADGYTF
TRBJ1-1	TRBD1	.	TRBV4-1	TGCGCCAGCAGCCAAGAGTCTTTGGACAGGGGCCGCGAAGCTTTCTTT	CASSQESLDRGREAFF
TRBJ1-2	TRBD1	.	TRBV5-1	TGCGCCACCTTCCGGGACAGGGAGGATGGCTACACCTTC	CATFRDREDGYTF
TRBJ1-1	.	.	TRBV6-4	TGTGCCAGCAGTTTAGCAGAGCACACTGAAGCTTTCTTT	CASSLAEHTEAFF
TRBJ2-2	.	.	TRBV12-1	TGTGCCAGCAGCTTTCAACAGGGGGGGAACACCGGGGAGCTGTTTTTT	CASSFQQGGNTGELFF
TRBJ1-1	.	.	TRBV28	TGTGCCAGCACCCTGGGGCAGGGTTTCACTGAAGCTTTCTTT	CASTLGQGFTEAFF
TRBJ1-1	TRBD1	.	TRBV19	TGTGCCAGTAGTGTGGAGACAGGGGGCACTGAAGCTTTCTTT	CASSVETGGTEAFF
TRBJ2-1	TRBD2	.	TRBV9	TGTGCCAGCAGCGTATCTAATCAGCGGGAGGTCTACAATGAGCAGTTCTTC	CASSVSNQREVYNEQFF
TRBJ1-2	.	few	TRBV5-4	TGTGCCAGCAGCACTCAGGAAAACTATGGCTACACCTTC	CASSTQENYGYTF
TRBJ2-2	.	once	TRBV7-2	TGTGCCAGCAGTCATGGGGCCTCCAGGACCACCGGGGAGCTGTTTTTT	CASSHGASRTTGELFF
TRBJ1-5	.	.	TRBV30	TGTGCCTGGAGTCCGGGCAGGAGTTTCGATCAGCCCCAGCATTTT	CAWSPGRSFDQPQHF
TRBJ2-5	.	.	TRBV7-8	TGTGCCAGCAGCTTAATCGACGGGACGGCCCAAGAGACCCAGTACTTC	CASSLIDGTAQETQYF
TRBJ2-7	.	.	TRBV15	TGTGCCACCAGCAGAGGTGTGCAGGTACCCTACGAGCAGTACTTC	CATSRGVQVPYEQYF
TRBJ2-1	TRBD1	.	TRBV5-4	TGTGCCAGCAGCCCCCAAGGAGGGGACAGGGGACACAATGAGCAGTTCTTC	CASSPQGGDRGHNEQFF
TRBJ1-1	TRBD1	.	TRBV5-4	TGTGCCAGCAGCCGGGGGCAGGGGGCTGAAGCTTTCTTT	CASSRGQGAEAFF